This T cell receptor beta chain was observed in a study of CXCR3-negative and CXCR3-positive naive CD8 T cells. This CDR3 has 13 amino acids. The germline CDR1 and CDR2 sequences are SGDLS and YYNGEE. The authors made the TRB cDNA libraries by 5' RACE using UMI labels. TCRdb re-called the 5' RACE reads and gives one entry per CDR3 protein, without DNA. The sample totals roughly 40,000 distinct CDR3 sequences. Turning to this clonotype: Its antigen is unidentified.

General study findings and limits: Naive subsets showed comparable surface CD5, and TCR interaction strength was also inferred from TRB CDR3 physicochemistry. Comparison of naive CXCR3-negative and CXCR3-positive cells revealed similar TRBV-TRBJ usage, while memory cells differed.

The genes are TRBV9 and TRBJ2-7; TCRdb designates TRBD1, a call that cannot be tested without DNA. This receptor was identified in a human donor in good health. Some clones in this sample may be carry-over from other donors' samples. The sample taken for sequencing was memory CD8+ T cells from blood. CDR3 sequence: CASSVDRGYEQYF.